These 18 T cell receptor beta chains share one sample of origin, sequenced in a study of cytomegalovirus exposure and HLA in healthy donors. Generated by immunoSEQ multiplex PCR, the TCRdb table keeps only in-frame clones and is missing some. The sample includes approximately 160,000 clones, 85% to 90% of them seen just once. The sample taken for sequencing was PBMCs. The receptors were gathered from a woman between 18 and 29 years old in good health and CMV-seropositive.

The rearrangement links TRBV5-1 to TRBJ1-2, with D possibly being TRBD1 (5 bases). Looked up from germline, CDR1 is SGHRS and CDR2 is YFSETQ. Between the trimmed V and J ends, which lost 3 bases and 4 bases, there was a span of 13 bases. The CDR3 spans 14 residues. CDR3: CASSSEGFGYGYTF. The CDR3 coding sequence is TGCGCCAGCAGCTCGGAGGGGTTTGGCTATGGCTACACCTTC.

This rearrangement joins TRBV4-2 to TRBJ2-5, with 8 nucleotides matching TRBD2. V shed 1 base, J shed 2 bases, and the junction held 21 bases outside the gene matches. Looked up from germline, CDR1 is LGHNA and CDR2 is YNFKEQ. This CDR3 has 21 residues. The CDR3 nucleotides are TGTGCCAGCAGCCAAGCAGTTTCTGGGGTAGCGGGGAAGGGGGAACAAGAGACCCAGTACTTC. This codes for CASSQAVSGVAGKGEQETQYF.

This chain connects TRBV5-1 to TRBJ2-7; 8 bases map to TRBD2. The germline V gene encodes CDR1 SGHRS and CDR2 YFSETQ. The V and J ends lost 0 bases and 5 bases, in that order; junction bases with no gene match: 7. The CDR3 has 15 residues. CDR3 bases: TGCGCCAGCAGCTTGGGCGGGACTAGTCACCACGAGCAGTACTTC. It specifies CASSLGGTSHHEQYF.

This clone was recorded a few times. The chain couples TRBV2 to TRBJ1-2; a possible D gene is TRBD1 (5 bases). There are 13 residues in the CDR3. V was trimmed by 4 bases and J by 4 bases, leaving 10 bases between them. Germline V gives CDR1 SNHLY, CDR2 FYNNEI. In DNA form, the CDR3 reads TGTGCCAGCAGTGCGGACACTTCCTATGGCTACACCTTC. Protein product: CASSADTSYGYTF. Together with reference TRBV2 and TRBJ1-2, the CDR3 gives the full variable domain: EPEVTQTPSHQVTQMGQEVILRCVPISNHLYFYWYRQILGQKVEFLVSFYNNEISEKSEIFDDQFSVERPDGSNFTLKIRSTKLEDSAMYFCASSADTSYGYTFGSGTRLTVV.

V is TRBV30 and J is TRBJ2-7, with D maybe TRBD1 (5 bases). Germline V CDR1 and CDR2: GTSNPN, SVGIG (reference sequence). V dropped 2 bases and J dropped 3 bases, with 14 bases sitting between them. This CDR3 contains 14 residues. The chain's CDR3 is CAWSRGRALYEQYF. In DNA, the CDR3 is TGTGCCTGGAGTAGGGGAAGGGCCCTCTACGAGCAGTACTTC.

The genes are TRBV29-1 and TRBJ2-3; maybe TRBD2 (6 bases). The germline V gene has CDR1 SQVTM and CDR2 ANQGSEA. The CDR3 totals 15 residues. V was cut by 3 bases and J by 0 bases, with 13 bases left in between. The CDR3 sequence is CSVEWDSTSTDTQYF. CDR3 coding DNA: TGCAGCGTTGAGTGGGACTCGACGAGCACAGATACGCAGTATTTT.

The chain joins TRBV28 to TRBJ2-3, with D perhaps TRBD1 (5 bases). Germline loops: CDR1 MDHEN, CDR2 SYDVKM. The CDR3 spans 15 residues. The V end was cut by 11 bases, the J end by 0 bases, with 18 bases between. The CDR3: CAGKPQGTSTDTQYF. In DNA form, the CDR3 reads TGTGCCGGAAAACCTCAGGGAACTAGCACAGATACGCAGTATTTT. Looking up the rest from reference TRBV28 and TRBJ2-3 gives the full variable domain: DVKVTQSSRYLVKRTGEKVFLECVQDMDHENMFWYRQDPGLGLRLIYFSYDVKMKEKGDIPEGYSVSREKKERFSLILESASTNQTSMYLCAGKPQGTSTDTQYFGPGTRLTVL.

CDR3 coding DNA: TGCAGTGCTAGAGGCGGGCGTGAAGCTTTCTTT. It codes for CSARGGREAFF. The V call is TRBV20-1, the J call TRBJ1-1; D uncertain. Germline assignment: CDR1 DFQATT and CDR2 SNEGSKA (reference sequence). The CDR3 consists of 11 residues. V shed 1 base and J shed 7 bases, with 7 bases lying between them.

The V gene is TRBV6-1, the J gene TRBJ2-2, with D perhaps TRBD1 (5 bases). V was cut by 9 bases and J by 6 bases, with 20 bases left in between. The CDR3 covers 15 residues. Germline loops: CDR1 MNHNS, CDR2 SASEGT. In DNA, the CDR3 is TGTGCCAGGAATATATCATGGACAACCCCCGGGGAGCTGTTTTTT. This codes for CARNISWTTPGELFF.

This chain uses TRBV28 with TRBJ2-3; weak D call: TRBD2 (6 bases). V gave up 5 bases and J gave up 2 bases, with 14 bases separating them. CDR3 length: 15 amino acids. Germline values: CDR1 MDHEN, CDR2 SYDVKM. CDR3 in DNA: TGTGCCAGCAGTCCCGGGACTGTCCTCACAGATACGCAGTATTTT. Amino acids: CASSPGTVLTDTQYF.

J is TRBJ2-5 and V is TRBV25-1, with D possibly matching TRBD2 (6 bases). Germline V gene lookup returns CDR1 MGHDK and CDR2 SYGVNS. V lost 1 base and J 2 bases, leaving 17 bases between the germline ends. The CDR3 loop spans 17 amino acids. The CDR3 bases are TGTGCCAGCAGTGAATCGTGGGTGGGAGGCCCACAAGAGACCCAGTACTTC. Its translation is CASSESWVGGPQETQYF.

J is TRBJ2-1 and V is TRBV2; a possible D gene is TRBD1 (6 bases). The CDR3 runs to 12 residues. V was shortened by 9 bases and J by 11 bases, with 17 bases between the two germline ends. Germline loops: CDR1 SNHLY, CDR2 FYNNEI. Written as DNA, the CDR3 is TGTGCCAGGGCAGGGGTCAACCTCCAGCAGTTCTTC. Residues: CARAGVNLQQFF.

The chain couples TRBV15 to TRBJ2-7, with D maybe TRBD2 (5 bases). Germline V gene lookup returns CDR1 LNHNV and CDR2 YYDKDF (reference sequence). Trimming left V 1 base short and J 3 bases short, with 13 bases between. CDR3 length: 15 amino acids. In nucleotides, the CDR3 is TGTGCCACCAGCAGAGTTTACGTGGGAGTCTACGAGCAGTACTTC. This encodes CATSRVYVGVYEQYF.

V gene TRBV10-2 combines with J gene TRBJ2-1; 9 bases are shared with TRBD2. The CDR3 is made up of 14 amino acids. V was clipped by 2 bases and J by 10 bases; unmatched bases: 6. The germline V gene has CDR1 WSHSY and CDR2 SAAADI. The CDR3 DNA sequence: TGCGCCAGCAGTGAGGCAGTAGCGGGAGACGAGCAGTTCTTC. Translated, it gives CASSEAVAGDEQFF.

This chain links TRBV7-9 with TRBJ2-1, with 11 bases that match TRBD2. Germline assignment: CDR1 SEHNR and CDR2 FQNEAQ (reference sequence). This CDR3 spans 16 amino acids. J gave up 8 bases and V 1 base, and 7 bases lay outside the gene matches. This CDR3 is CASSLELAGARDEQFF. In DNA, the CDR3 is TGTGCCAGCAGCTTAGAACTAGCGGGAGCTAGGGATGAGCAGTTCTTC. Using reference TRBV7-9 and TRBJ2-1 for the parts outside the CDR3, the full variable domain is DTGVSQNPRHKITKRGQNVTFRCDPISEHNRLYWYRQTLGQGPEFLTYFQNEAQLEKSRLLSDRFSAERPKGSFSTLEIQRTEQGDSAMYLCASSLELAGARDEQFFGPGTRLTVL.

The CDR3 sequence: CASSEGARDTQYF. The CDR3 coding sequence is TGTGCCAGCAGTGAAGGGGCCCGAGATACGCAGTATTTT. The rearrangement joins TRBV2 to TRBJ2-3; D uncertain. V dropped 1 base and J dropped 5 bases, with 7 bases sitting between them. Germline assignment: CDR1 SNHLY and CDR2 FYNNEI. CDR3 size: 13 residues.

The J gene is TRBJ2-1, the V gene TRBV30; the D gene is possibly TRBD2 (6 bases). The CDR3 extends over 15 amino acids. Germline loops: CDR1 GTSNPN, CDR2 SVGIG (reference sequence). Trimming removed 0 bases from V and 6 bases from J, with 15 bases in between. The CDR3 DNA reads as TGTGCCTGGAGTGTAGAGGCGGGGCCCTCCAATGAGCAGTTCTTC. It is translated as CAWSVEAGPSNEQFF.

The CDR3 DNA reads as TGTGCCAGCAGCGCTCTGGGGCCCGGGGAGCTGTTTTTT. The encoded protein is CASSALGPGELFF. V and J are TRBV7-2 and TRBJ2-2; possibly TRBD1 for D (5 bases). Germline CDR1 SGHTA, CDR2 FQGNSA. V lost 5 bases and J lost 6, with 10 bases in between. This CDR3 has 13 amino acids.